This T cell receptor (beta chain) was sequenced for a study of cytomegalovirus exposure and HLA in healthy donors. For the study at large: Later analysis reported that the 120 validation repertoires shared the platform of the approximately 690 first-cohort repertoires.

About this clone itself: Its antigen remains unknown.

The CDR3 is 14 residues long. V was pared by 1 base and J by 3 bases, with 7 bases between. CDR1 SGHVS and CDR2 FNYEAQ come from the germline V gene. The repertoire was sequenced with immunoSEQ multiplex PCR; TCRdb's copy has only in-frame clones and lacks some. There are hundreds of thousands of clones in the sample; 86% occur only once, and over 0.75% lies in the top ten. Points from the study as a whole: Rare TCR sequences predominated, though certain public TCRs were found in many donors.

The sequencing sample was made of PBMCs. The chain has TRBV7-6 and TRBJ2-1; a possible D gene is TRBD2 (6 bases). This receptor was taken from a woman aged 18-29 years in good health and CMV-seronegative. For the CDR3, the DNA is TGTGCCAGCAGCTTAGGCGGGAACTACAATGAGCAGTTCTTC. This sequence encodes CASSLGGNYNEQFF.